These T cell receptor beta chains were read from a single sample in a study of blood T cell repertoires in COVID-19. The repertoire was sequenced with immunoSEQ multiplex PCR; TCRdb's copy has only in-frame clones and lacks some. The sample has 95,000 to 150,000 clones, around 77% seen once. Sequences were obtained from peripheral blood. All receptors come from a human donor in a cohort sampled during active COVID-19. Each CDR3 is given with its conserved first and last residue. D genes are given only for firm matches. The size of a clone is reported for some rows only, either as once, few or many, or as a class for expanded clones.

D gene | J gene | clone size | V gene | CDR3 DNA | CDR3 protein
. | TRBJ2-7 | once | TRBV10-2 | TGCGCCAGCAGTGAGAACGAGGAGCAGTACTTC | CASSENEEQYF
. | TRBJ1-2 | . | TRBV19 | TGTGCCAGTAGTAACGTCGGGGTGAGCTATGGCTACACCTTC | CASSNVGVSYGYTF
. | TRBJ1-3 | . | TRBV3-1/TRBV3-2 | TGTGCCAGCAGCCAAGATACCAGCTCTGGAAACACCATATATTTT | CASSQDTSSGNTIYF
. | TRBJ1-1 | . | TRBV7-2 | TGTGCCAGCAGTCATGACAGGCGGGCTTTCTTT | CASSHDRRAFF
. | TRBJ1-3 | . | TRBV12-3/TRBV12-4 | TGTGCCAGCAGTTTATCGAACACCATATATTTT | CASSLSNTIYF
TRBD1 | TRBJ1-2 | . | TRBV7-2 | TGTGCCAGCAGCAGGGACAGGGGGCGCGAAGGCTACACCTTC | CASSRDRGREGYTF
TRBD1 | TRBJ2-7 | . | TRBV10-3 | TGTGCCGTCAACCGGGACAGGGGATCCTACGAGCAGTACTTC | CAVNRDRGSYEQYF
. | TRBJ2-4 | . | TRBV2 | TGTGCCAGCAGTGAAGGGGGCAGGGCTAAAAACATTCAGTACTTC | CASSEGGRAKNIQYF
TRBD1 | TRBJ2-1 | . | TRBV20-1 | TGCAGTGCGCACAGGGGGAGGCAGTTCTTC | CSAHRGRQFF
. | TRBJ1-1 | . | TRBV4-2 | TGTGCCAGCAGCCAACAAACCGGGCGGGCCACTGAAGCTTTCTTT | CASSQQTGRATEAFF
. | TRBJ2-7 | . | TRBV6-5 | TGTGCCAGCAGGAGGGCCTCCTACGAGCAGTACTTC | CASRRASYEQYF
TRBD1 | TRBJ2-1 | . | TRBV12-3/TRBV12-4 | TGTGCCAGCAGTGCCCAGGGGGCTGAGCAGTTCTTC | CASSAQGAEQFF
. | TRBJ1-1 | . | TRBV10-3 | TGTGCCACGGAGGGCGGCCTGAACACTGAAGCTTTCTTT | CATEGGLNTEAFF
TRBD1 | TRBJ2-7 | . | TRBV6-1 | TGTGCCAGCAGTGAAGCTGGGACAGGGGTTGAGCAGTACTTC | CASSEAGTGVEQYF
TRBD2 | TRBJ2-5 | . | TRBV13 | TGTGCCAGCAGCTCCACTAGCGGGTCCCAAGAGACCCAGTACTTC | CASSSTSGSQETQYF
TRBD1 | TRBJ2-5 | . | TRBV12-5 | TGTGCTAGTGGCGCAGGGCCAGGGGGCCCCCAAGAGACCCAGTACTTC | CASGAGPGGPQETQYF
. | TRBJ2-7 | . | TRBV7-2 | TGTGCCAGCAGCGACTTGGGAGCGGACTACGAGCAGTACTTC | CASSDLGADYEQYF
. | TRBJ2-7 | . | TRBV2 | TGTGCCAGCAGTGATGAAACAAACCCTTCCTACGAGCAGTACTTC | CASSDETNPSYEQYF
. | TRBJ2-7 | . | TRBV7-2 | TGTGCCAGCAGCTTAGACGGGGGAGCCTACGAGCAGTACTTC | CASSLDGGAYEQYF
TRBD2 | TRBJ2-2 | . | TRBV10-1 | TGCGCCGCCAGACTAGCGGGAGAGATGGGAACCGGGGAGCTGTTTTTT | CAARLAGEMGTGELFF
. | TRBJ2-7 | . | TRBV11-2 | TGTGCCAGCAGCTTAGACCCGGGGGAGCAGTACTTC | CASSLDPGEQYF
TRBD1 | TRBJ2-5 | . | TRBV5-1 | TGCGCCAGCAGCTACAGGGGGCGCCGGGAGACCCAGTACTTC | CASSYRGRRETQYF
TRBD2 | TRBJ2-7 | . | TRBV6-4 | TGTGCCAGCAGCGAGACTAGCGGGACATACGAGCAGTACTTC | CASSETSGTYEQYF
. | TRBJ2-5 | . | TRBV30 | TGTGCCTGGGAATCCGGTTCCGGGGAGACCCAGTACTTC | CAWESGSGETQYF
. | TRBJ1-1 | . | TRBV4-1 | TGCGCCAGCAGCCAGCCCGGACAGAACCTACAGAACACTGAAGCTTTCTTT | CASSQPGQNLQNTEAFF
. | TRBJ2-7 | . | TRBV5-1 | TGCGCCAGCAGCTTGGCCCCGGAGTACGAGCAGTACTTC | CASSLAPEYEQYF
. | TRBJ1-3 | . | TRBV3-1/TRBV3-2 | TGTGCCAGCAGCCAAGATCTAACAGGGGGAAACACCATATATTTT | CASSQDLTGGNTIYF
. | TRBJ1-5 | . | TRBV28 | TGTGCCAGCAGTTGGGCGCAGGATAATCAGCCCCAGCATTTT | CASSWAQDNQPQHF
TRBD1 | TRBJ2-1 | . | TRBV18 | TGTGCCAGCTCACCGGAGGGACAGGGACTGAACAATGAGCAGTTCTTC | CASSPEGQGLNNEQFF
. | TRBJ2-1 | once | TRBV29-1 | TGCAGCGTTGTCCCTTGGTGGGCAGGGGCCTACAATGAGCAGTTCTTC | CSVVPWWAGAYNEQFF
TRBD1 | TRBJ2-7 | . | TRBV5-1 | TGCGCCAGCAGCCGACAGGGCTCCTACGAGCAGTACTTC | CASSRQGSYEQYF
. | TRBJ1-5 | . | TRBV5-6 | TGTGCCAGCAGCTCCTTTACAGGGCAGATAAGCAATCAGCCCCAGCATTTT | CASSSFTGQISNQPQHF
TRBD2 | TRBJ2-3 | . | TRBV3-1/TRBV3-2 | TGTGCCAGCAGCCACCCTAGCGGGAGCACAGATACGCAGTATTTT | CASSHPSGSTDTQYF
TRBD1 | TRBJ1-4 | . | TRBV11-3 | TGTGCCAGCAGCCCAGGGGGTAGCGCTAATGAAAAACTGTTTTTT | CASSPGGSANEKLFF
TRBD1 | TRBJ1-2 | . | TRBV14 | TGTGCCAGCAGCCAATACGGACAGGGGGCGCTTGGCTACACCTTC | CASSQYGQGALGYTF
. | TRBJ1-6 | . | TRBV6-6 | TGTGCCAGCAGTTACTCCCGCAGACACGAACATTCACCCCTCCACTTT | CASSYSRRHEHSPLHF
TRBD1 | TRBJ1-1 | many | TRBV2 | TGTGCCAGCAGTGAAGTGGAACAGGGGGGAGCTTTCTTT | CASSEVEQGGAFF
TRBD2 | TRBJ2-7 | . | TRBV5-5 | TGTGCCAGCAGCTACGGCGGGGGAACCTACGAGCAGTACTTC | CASSYGGGTYEQYF
. | TRBJ2-5 | few | TRBV12-3/TRBV12-4 | TGTGCCAGCAGTAGAGGGACTCAAGAGACCCAGTACTTC | CASSRGTQETQYF
. | TRBJ1-5 | . | TRBV9 | TGTGCCAGCAGCGTGGGAGTTTCGGAGCCCCAGCATTTT | CASSVGVSEPQHF
. | TRBJ2-7 | . | TRBV6-1 | TGTGCCAGCAGTGAAGCGCCGGGTCAGACGTACGAGCAGTACTTC | CASSEAPGQTYEQYF
TRBD2 | TRBJ2-3 | . | TRBV6-5 | TGTGCCAGCAGTTACGGCGGGGGGGCCACAGATACGCAGTATTTT | CASSYGGGATDTQYF
TRBD1 | TRBJ1-1 | once | TRBV3-1/TRBV3-2 | TGTGCCAGCAGCCAAGATGCCCAGGGACAGACGAACACTGAAGCTTTCTTT | CASSQDAQGQTNTEAFF
TRBD1 | TRBJ2-2 | . | TRBV2 | TGTGCCAGCAGCGGAAACAAACAGGGGACCGGGGAGCTGTTTTTT | CASSGNKQGTGELFF
TRBD1 | TRBJ1-2 | . | TRBV19 | TGTGCCAGTAGTAACGACAGGGTTGGCTACTTATATGGCTACACCTTC | CASSNDRVGYLYGYTF
TRBD2 | TRBJ2-7 | . | TRBV6-5 | TGTGCCAGCAGTTATTCGAGCGGGATCTCCTACGAGCAGTACTTC | CASSYSSGISYEQYF
TRBD2 | TRBJ2-7 | . | TRBV10-2 | TGCGCCAGCAGTGAGTTGACTAGCGATTCCTACGAGCAGTACTTC | CASSELTSDSYEQYF
. | TRBJ2-7 | . | TRBV5-6 | TGTGCCAGCTCCTCCGAGCTCTCCTACGAGCAGTACTTC | CASSSELSYEQYF
TRBD2 | TRBJ2-7 | . | TRBV19 | TGTGCCAGTAGCCTTACCGGGACTAGCGGGAGTAAGGTCGAGTACTTC | CASSLTGTSGSKVEYF
. | TRBJ1-1 | few | TRBV4-1 | TGCGCCAGCAGCCAAGTGGGGGAGGGCACTGAAGCTTTCTTT | CASSQVGEGTEAFF
TRBD2 | TRBJ2-7 | . | TRBV9 | TGTGCCAGCAGCGTAGCTAGCGGGACCTCCTACGAGCAGTACTTC | CASSVASGTSYEQYF
. | TRBJ1-5 | . | TRBV7-6 | TGTGCCAGCAGCTCCGATGAGGGTAATCAGCCCCAGCATTTT | CASSSDEGNQPQHF
TRBD2 | TRBJ2-1 | . | TRBV24-1 | TGTGCCACCAGTTCAGCGGGGGAGGGTTACAATGAGCAGTTCTTC | CATSSAGEGYNEQFF
. | TRBJ1-2 | . | TRBV10-3 | TGTGCCATCACCGAAGGAAAGGGGCAGAACTATGGCTACACCTTC | CAITEGKGQNYGYTF
TRBD2 | TRBJ2-7 | . | TRBV28 | TGTGCCAGCAGTGCTAGCGGGAAAAGGGTCTACGAGCAGTACTTC | CASSASGKRVYEQYF
. | TRBJ1-1 | few | TRBV10-2 | TGCGCCAGCAGTGAGTCGGGGGGGAACACTGAAGCTTTCTTT | CASSESGGNTEAFF
. | TRBJ2-7 | . | TRBV5-1 | TGCGCCAGCAGCTCCCACACATCATACTACGAGCAGTACTTC | CASSSHTSYYEQYF
. | TRBJ2-7 | . | TRBV5-1 | TGCGCCAGCAGCCCGCGGCCCCCGGTGGACGAGCAGTACTTC | CASSPRPPVDEQYF
. | TRBJ1-4 | . | TRBV7-9 | TGTGCCAGCAGCTTAGATACCTCGGCTAATGAAAAACTGTTTTTT | CASSLDTSANEKLFF
. | TRBJ1-2 | . | TRBV12-5 | TGTGCTAGTGGTTTGGTACTTGGGGCCACTACTAACTATGGCTACACCTTC | CASGLVLGATTNYGYTF